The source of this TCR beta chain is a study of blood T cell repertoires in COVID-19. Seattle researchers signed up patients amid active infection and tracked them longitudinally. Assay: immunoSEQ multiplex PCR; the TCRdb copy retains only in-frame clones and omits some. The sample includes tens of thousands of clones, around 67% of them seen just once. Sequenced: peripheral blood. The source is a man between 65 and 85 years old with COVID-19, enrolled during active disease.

The CDR3: CASSLSLYNEQFF. The CDR3 DNA is TGTGCCAGCAGTTTATCCCTCTACAATGAGCAGTTCTTC. The genes are TRBV12-3 or TRBV12-4 and TRBJ2-1; D gene ambiguous. The V end was cut by 2 bases, the J end by 3 bases, with 5 bases between. This CDR3 comprises 13 residues.